The 17 T cell receptor beta chains presented below share a single source sample, sequenced in a study of blood T cells in healthy people across ages. It was with a sample-barcoded 5' primer and a J-beta primer mix that a second PCR of roughly 7 to 12 cycles was run. TCRdb reprocessed the 5' RACE reads via MiXCR and lists one record per CDR3 protein. The repertoire has approximately 800,000 distinct CDR3 sequences, roughly 25% of them found once; the top ten carry about 3%. The same specimen was also included in a second study, on T cells of mothers and their children.

The source material was blood. Receptor source: a boy younger than 18 in good health.

The chain recombines TRBV28 with TRBJ1-5; TRBD1 might be the D (5 bases). Trimming removed 1 base from V and 4 bases from J, with 11 bases in between. The CDR3 consists of 15 residues. Germline CDR1 is MDHEN and CDR2 is SYDVKM. This chain's CDR3 is CASSLLQVGNQPQHF. The CDR3 coding sequence is TGTGCCAGCAGTTTATTACAGGTCGGAAATCAGCCCCAGCATTTT.

The chain employs TRBV3-1 and TRBJ2-4, with D possibly matching TRBD2 (5 bases). This CDR3 region has 17 residues. Looked up from germline, CDR1 is LGHDT and CDR2 is YNNKEL (reference sequence). Trimming removed 0 bases at V and 1 base at J, with 13 bases between. CDR3 DNA sequence: TGTGCCAGCAGCCAAGAGGGCGGGTCTAGGGCCAAAAACATTCAGTACTTC. Encoded protein: CASSQEGGSRAKNIQYF.

This clonotype was counted only a few times. The chain recombines TRBV7-2 with TRBJ1-2; D remains unclear. Germline CDR1 and CDR2: SGHTA and FQGNSA. V lost 1 base, J lost 4 bases, and 13 bases lay in between. The CDR3 spans 15 residues. CDR3 residues: CASSLVPALTYGYTF. The CDR3 DNA is TGTGCCAGCAGCTTAGTCCCAGCCCTGACCTATGGCTACACCTTC.

This clonotype was found a few times. The CDR3 DNA is TGCGCCAGCAGCTGGAATTACAGGGACTACACCGGGGAGCTGTTTTTT. This encodes CASSWNYRDYTGELFF. The V call is TRBV5-1, the J call TRBJ2-2; D may correspond to TRBD1 or TRBD2 (6 bases each). The CDR3 contains 16 residues. Germline V gene sequence: CDR1 SGHRS, CDR2 YFSETQ. Trimming took 3 bases from V and 3 from J, leaving 15 bases between them.

The sample holds a few counts of this clonotype. This rearrangement joins TRBV12-3 or TRBV12-4 to TRBJ2-1; D is perhaps TRBD1 or TRBD2 (6 bases each). The CDR3 is 17 amino acids. Trimming left V 1 base short and J 5 bases short, with 18 bases between. CDR3 sequence reads: CASSLEARGVHDNEQFF. The CDR3 DNA sequence: TGTGCCAGCAGTTTAGAAGCGAGGGGGGTTCATGACAATGAGCAGTTCTTC.

V is TRBV19 and J is TRBJ2-5; 15 bases fit TRBD2. The CDR3 consists of 17 residues. CDR1 and CDR2 (germline): LNHDA, SQIVND (reference sequence). J was trimmed by 2 bases and V by 6 bases; bases with no gene match: 7. CDR3 bases: TGTGCCAGTAGCTGGACTAGCGGGGGGGCCTTTCAAGAGACCCAGTACTTC. Protein sequence: CASSWTSGGAFQETQYF. Full variable domain (missing parts from reference TRBV19 and TRBJ2-5): DGGITQSPKYLFRKEGQNVTLSCEQNLNHDAMYWYRQDPGQGLRLIYYSQIVNDFQKGDIAEGYSVSREKKESFPLTVTSAQKNPTAFYLCASSWTSGGAFQETQYFGPGTRLLVL.

This chain joins TRBV25-1 and TRBJ2-5, with 9 bases fitting TRBD1. The J call may be in error: the DNA end matches TRBJ2-7 better. The germline V gene has CDR1 MGHDK and CDR2 SYGVNS. This CDR3 contains 13 residues. In nucleotides, the CDR3 is TGTGCCAGCAGGGGGACAGGGCCCTACGAGCAGTACTTC. Protein product: CASRGTGPYEQYF.

This clonotype came up a few times. The CDR3 DNA sequence: TGTGCCAGCAGGACCGGGACAGGGGCTGAAAAACTGTTTTTT. Translation gives CASRTGTGAEKLFF. The rearrangement uses TRBV12-3 or TRBV12-4 and TRBJ1-4, with 10 bases that match TRBD1. The CDR3 runs to 14 residues. With 6 bases clipped from V and 7 bases from J, the junction kept 5 bases outside the gene matches.

The J gene is TRBJ1-1, the V gene TRBV20-1, with D tentatively TRBD1 (5 bases). Germline CDR1 is DFQATT and CDR2 is SNEGSKA (reference sequence). V was trimmed by 7 bases and J by 10 bases, leaving 19 bases between them. The CDR3 totals 12 residues. In nucleotides, the CDR3 is TGCAGTGGGGTGGGGCCTAACAGAGGAGCTTTCTTT. This sequence encodes CSGVGPNRGAFF.

This clonotype was seen only a few times. V is TRBV12-3 or TRBV12-4 and J is TRBJ2-1; D is ambiguous. The CDR3 contains 10 residues. Trimming cost V 6 bases and J 7 bases, with 4 bases left between them. DNA for the CDR3: TGTGCCAGCAGCCAAAATGAGCAGTTCTTC. Amino acid sequence: CASSQNEQFF.

This clonotype appeared a few times. The V and J genes are TRBV15 and TRBJ2-5; possibly TRBD2 for D (5 bases). The V end was cut by 0 bases, the J end by 5 bases, with 13 bases between. This CDR3 spans 15 amino acids. CDR1 and CDR2 from the germline V gene are LNHNV and YYDKDF (reference sequence). CDR3 sequence (DNA): TGTGCCACCAGCAGAGATGGGTACGGGAAGGAGACCCAGTACTTC. Residues: CATSRDGYGKETQYF.

V and J are TRBV20-1 and TRBJ2-7, with a tentative D call TRBD2 (6 bases). Germline CDR1 reads DFQATT; CDR2 reads SNEGSKA (reference sequence). The CDR3 is 14 amino acids. V was trimmed by 2 bases and J by 0 bases, leaving 11 bases between them. CDR3 nucleotides: TGCAGTGCTAGACCGGGGGACGGCTCCTACGAGCAGTACTTC. As protein: CSARPGDGSYEQYF.

The V and J genes are TRBV2 and TRBJ2-3, with D perhaps being TRBD1 or TRBD2 (6 bases each). Germline V CDR1 and CDR2: SNHLY, FYNNEI. The CDR3 runs to 14 residues. Trimming took off 3 bases at V and 2 bases at J, with 9 bases between the two ends. CDR3 in DNA: TGTGCCAGCAGTGATTGGGGGGCCACAGATACGCAGTATTTT. Residues: CASSDWGATDTQYF.

This chain links TRBV7-2 with TRBJ2-5; TRBD1 aligns across 8 bases. From germline, CDR1 is SGHTA and CDR2 FQGNSA. The CDR3 runs 16 residues. Losses at the gene ends were 4 bases for V and 5 bases for J; bases not matched to a gene: 12. The CDR3 DNA is TGTGCCAGCAGCTATACTTCAGGGGGCGGGGCGGAGACCCAGTACTTC. It specifies CASSYTSGGGAETQYF.

As concerns this clonotype: The junction and the germline gene differ at one end; a read error may be behind it. The gene calls are TRBV4-1 and TRBJ1-5, with D maybe TRBD1 (6 bases). The germline gives CDR1 MGHRA, CDR2 YSYEKL. This CDR3 has 15 residues. The CDR3 here is CASSQDPRDNRPQHF. CDR3 coding DNA: TGCGCCAGCAGCCAAGATCCCAGGGACAATCGGCCCCAGCATTTT.

V is TRBV2 and J is TRBJ2-5, with D perhaps matching TRBD1 or TRBD2 (5 bases each). This CDR3 is built from 15 residues. V lost 1 base to trimming and J lost 4 bases, with 13 bases between them. Germline lookup yields CDR1 SNHLY and CDR2 FYNNEI. Here the CDR3 reads CASSEGQGDGETQYF. Written as DNA, the CDR3 is TGTGCCAGCAGTGAAGGTCAGGGAGACGGAGAGACCCAGTACTTC.

This clonotype was recorded at least ten times. This chain uses TRBV7-3 with TRBJ2-5, with D perhaps TRBD2 (6 bases). Germline assignment: CDR1 SGHTA and CDR2 FQGTGA. Trimming took off 1 base at V and 1 base at J, with 7 bases between the two ends. This CDR3 spans 14 amino acids. CDR3 in amino acids: CASSLNGGQETQYF. The CDR3 DNA is TGTGCCAGCAGCTTAAACGGGGGCCAAGAGACCCAGTACTTC.